This T cell receptor beta chain came from a study of blood T cell repertoires in COVID-19. The overall study: Samples of COVID-19 (acute and convalescent) were obtained from the United States, Italy and Spain.

The CDR3 runs to 14 residues. Germline values: CDR1 MDHEN, CDR2 SYDVKM. V gave up 3 bases and J gave up 4 bases, with 9 bases separating them. Per the original data handling: It was from reference gene primer amplification that nucleated cell counts were estimated. Sequencing used immunoSEQ multiplex PCR; TCRdb keeps in-frame clones, though not all of them. The V and J calls and the clone size are those of that table, but D and trimming were determined from the DNA. Of 350,000 or so clones in the sample, roughly 89% were seen once. The Seattle patients joined while their infection was active and were tracked longitudinally afterward.

The chain has TRBV28 and TRBJ1-4; D possibly corresponds to TRBD1 (6 bases). The source material was peripheral blood. The clonotype comes from a woman aged 55-69 years with COVID-19, enrolled during active disease. CDR3 region: CASSFGGLNEKLFF. In nucleotides, the CDR3 is TGTGCCAGCAGTTTTGGGGGCCTTAATGAAAAACTGTTTTTT.